The clone carrying this T cell receptor beta chain was counted a few times. The sample comes from a study of blood T cell repertoires in COVID-19. Germline CDR1 reads MNHNS; CDR2 reads SASEGT. The CDR3 extends over 14 amino acids. Trimming removed 2 bases at V and 4 bases at J, with 11 bases between. Study processing details: Reference gene primer amplification yielded estimated nucleated cell counts. Assay: immunoSEQ multiplex PCR; the TCRdb copy retains only in-frame clones and omits some. The V and J calls and clone size come from that table; D and trimming were worked out from the DNA. There are around 130,000 clones in the sample; about 83% occur only once, and roughly 8.7% lies in the top ten.

The rearrangement joins TRBV6-1 to TRBJ1-2; D is ambiguous. This sequence was found in a man in his thirties or forties with COVID-19, enrolled during active disease. The specimen sequenced was peripheral blood. The CDR3 DNA reads TGTGCCAGCAGTGAATCACCAGGCCCCTATGGCTACACCTTC. This gives the protein CASSESPGPYGYTF.